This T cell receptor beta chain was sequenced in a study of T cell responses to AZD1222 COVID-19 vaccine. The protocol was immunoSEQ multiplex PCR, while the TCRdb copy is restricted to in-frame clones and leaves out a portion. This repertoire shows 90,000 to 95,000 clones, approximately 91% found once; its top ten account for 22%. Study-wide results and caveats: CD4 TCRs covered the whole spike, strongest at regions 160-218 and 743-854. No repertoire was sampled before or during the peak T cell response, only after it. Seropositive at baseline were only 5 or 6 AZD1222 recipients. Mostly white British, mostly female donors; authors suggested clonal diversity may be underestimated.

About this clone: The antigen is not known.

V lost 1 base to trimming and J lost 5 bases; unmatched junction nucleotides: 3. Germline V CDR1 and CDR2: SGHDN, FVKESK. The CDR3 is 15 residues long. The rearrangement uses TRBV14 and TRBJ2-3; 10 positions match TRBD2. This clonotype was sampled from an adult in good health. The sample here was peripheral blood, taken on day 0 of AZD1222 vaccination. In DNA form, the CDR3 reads TGTGCCAGCAGCCAAGGACTAGCGGGTCAAGATACGCAGTATTTT. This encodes CASSQGLAGQDTQYF.